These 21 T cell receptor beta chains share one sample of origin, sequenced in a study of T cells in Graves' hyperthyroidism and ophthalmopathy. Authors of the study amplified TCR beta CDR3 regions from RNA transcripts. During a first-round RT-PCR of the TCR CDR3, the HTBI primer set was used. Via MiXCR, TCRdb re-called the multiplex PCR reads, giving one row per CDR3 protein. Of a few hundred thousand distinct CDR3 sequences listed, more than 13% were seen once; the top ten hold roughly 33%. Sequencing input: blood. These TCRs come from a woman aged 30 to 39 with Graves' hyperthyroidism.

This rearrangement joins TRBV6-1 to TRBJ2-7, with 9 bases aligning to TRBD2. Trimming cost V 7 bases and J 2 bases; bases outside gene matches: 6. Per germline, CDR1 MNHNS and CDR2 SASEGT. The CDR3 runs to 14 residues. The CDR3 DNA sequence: TGTGCCAGCACGAATCGCGGGAGGGCCTACGAGCAGTACTTC. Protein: CASTNRGRAYEQYF.

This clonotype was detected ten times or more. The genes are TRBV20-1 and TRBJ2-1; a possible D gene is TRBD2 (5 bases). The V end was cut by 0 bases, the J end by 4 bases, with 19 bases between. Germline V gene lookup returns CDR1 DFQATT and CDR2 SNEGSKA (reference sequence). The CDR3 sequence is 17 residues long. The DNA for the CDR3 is TGCAGTGCTAGAGATGATACAGCGACCCGGGGTTACAATGAGCAGTTCTTC. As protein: CSARDDTATRGYNEQFF.

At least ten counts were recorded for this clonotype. The CDR3 DNA is TGTGCCAGCAGTGAAATCACAGGGTATAATCAGCCCCAGCATTTT. This sequence encodes CASSEITGYNQPQHF. The rearrangement uses TRBV2 and TRBJ1-5; weak D call: TRBD1 (6 bases). Germline V gives CDR1 SNHLY, CDR2 FYNNEI. The CDR3 length is 15 residues. Trimming left V 2 bases short and J 4 bases short, with 12 bases between. Full variable domain (rest looked up from reference TRBV2 and TRBJ1-5): EPEVTQTPSHQVTQMGQEVILRCVPISNHLYFYWYRQILGQKVEFLVSFYNNEISEKSEIFDDQFSVERPDGSNFTLKIRSTKLEDSAMYFCASSEITGYNQPQHFGDGTRLSIL.

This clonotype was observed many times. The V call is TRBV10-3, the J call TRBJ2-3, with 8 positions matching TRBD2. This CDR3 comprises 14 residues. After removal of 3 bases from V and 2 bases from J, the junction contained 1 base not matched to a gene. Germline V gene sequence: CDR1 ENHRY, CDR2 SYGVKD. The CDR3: CAISELAVTDTQYF. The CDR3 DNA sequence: TGTGCCATCAGTGAACTAGCGGTCACAGATACGCAGTATTTT.

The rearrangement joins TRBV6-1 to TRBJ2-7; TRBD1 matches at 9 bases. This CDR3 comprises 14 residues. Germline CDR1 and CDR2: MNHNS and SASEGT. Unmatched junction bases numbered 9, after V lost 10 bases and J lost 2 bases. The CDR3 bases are TGTGCCATTCGACCGGACAGGGGAGCCTACGAGCAGTACTTC. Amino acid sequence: CAIRPDRGAYEQYF.

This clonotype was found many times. Here the CDR3 DNA reads TGTGCCAGCAGTGTCACCGGGACAGACGCCATCTCGGGAGGCTACACCTTC. Residues: CASSVTGTDAISGGYTF. The chain is built from TRBV12-3 or TRBV12-4 and TRBJ1-2; 7 bases are shared with TRBD1. Unmatched junction bases numbered 20, after V lost 5 bases and J lost 8 bases. This CDR3 region has 17 residues.

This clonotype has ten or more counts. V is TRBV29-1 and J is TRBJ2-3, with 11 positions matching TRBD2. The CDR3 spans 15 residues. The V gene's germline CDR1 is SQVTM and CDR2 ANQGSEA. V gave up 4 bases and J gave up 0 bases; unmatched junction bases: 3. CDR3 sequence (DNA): TGCAGCGTTGCCCGGACTAGCGGGAGCACAGATACGCAGTATTTT. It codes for CSVARTSGSTDTQYF.

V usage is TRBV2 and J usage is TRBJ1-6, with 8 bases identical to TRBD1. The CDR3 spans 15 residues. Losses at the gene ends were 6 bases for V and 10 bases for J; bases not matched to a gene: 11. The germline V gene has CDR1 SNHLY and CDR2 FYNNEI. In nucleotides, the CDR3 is TGTGCCAGCAGCGCTCGGACAGGGACAAGGTCACCCCTCCACTTT. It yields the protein CASSARTGTRSPLHF. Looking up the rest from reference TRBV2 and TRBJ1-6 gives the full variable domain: EPEVTQTPSHQVTQMGQEVILRCVPISNHLYFYWYRQILGQKVEFLVSFYNNEISEKSEIFDDQFSVERPDGSNFTLKIRSTKLEDSAMYFCASSARTGTRSPLHFGNGTRLTVT.

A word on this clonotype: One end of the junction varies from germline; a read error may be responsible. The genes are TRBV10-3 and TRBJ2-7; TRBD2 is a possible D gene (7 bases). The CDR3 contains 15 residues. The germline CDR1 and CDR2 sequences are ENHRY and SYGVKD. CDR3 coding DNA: TGTGCCATCAGTGAGTCAGGGGCGGGGGCCTACGGGCAGTACTTC. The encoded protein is CAISESGAGAYGQYF.

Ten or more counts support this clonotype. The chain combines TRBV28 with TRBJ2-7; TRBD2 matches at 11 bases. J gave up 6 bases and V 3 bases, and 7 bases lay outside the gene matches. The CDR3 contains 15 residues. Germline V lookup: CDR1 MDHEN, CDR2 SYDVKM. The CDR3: CASSFGRLAGIEQYF. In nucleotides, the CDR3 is TGTGCCAGCAGTTTCGGCAGACTAGCGGGAATCGAGCAGTACTTC.

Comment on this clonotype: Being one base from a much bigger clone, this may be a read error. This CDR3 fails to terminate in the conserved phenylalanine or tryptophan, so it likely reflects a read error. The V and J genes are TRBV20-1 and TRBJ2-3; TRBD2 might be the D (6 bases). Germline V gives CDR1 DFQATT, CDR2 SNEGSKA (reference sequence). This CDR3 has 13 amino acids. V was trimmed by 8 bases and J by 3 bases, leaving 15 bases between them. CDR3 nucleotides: TGCAGTTACCACAGGCGGGAAACAGATACGCAGTATTCT. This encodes CSYHRRETDTQYS.

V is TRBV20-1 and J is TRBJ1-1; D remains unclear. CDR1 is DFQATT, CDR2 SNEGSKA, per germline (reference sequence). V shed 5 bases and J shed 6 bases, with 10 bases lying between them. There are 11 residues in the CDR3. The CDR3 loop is CSAWTGAEAFF. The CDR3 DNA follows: TGCAGTGCTTGGACCGGCGCTGAAGCTTTCTTT.

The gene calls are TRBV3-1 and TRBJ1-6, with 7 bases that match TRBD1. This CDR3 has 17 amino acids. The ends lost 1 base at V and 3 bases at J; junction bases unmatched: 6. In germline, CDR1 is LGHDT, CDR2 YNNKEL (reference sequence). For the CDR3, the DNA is TGTGCCAGCAGCCAAGCCGGGACAGCCCTCTATAATTCACCCCTCCACTTT. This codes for CASSQAGTALYNSPLHF.

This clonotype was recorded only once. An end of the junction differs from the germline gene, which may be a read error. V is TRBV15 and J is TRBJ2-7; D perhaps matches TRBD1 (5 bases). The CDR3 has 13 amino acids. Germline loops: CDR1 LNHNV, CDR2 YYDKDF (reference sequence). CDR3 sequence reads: CATSRDQGYEQCF. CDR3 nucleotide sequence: TGTGCCACCAGCAGAGATCAGGGCTACGAGCAGTGCTTC.

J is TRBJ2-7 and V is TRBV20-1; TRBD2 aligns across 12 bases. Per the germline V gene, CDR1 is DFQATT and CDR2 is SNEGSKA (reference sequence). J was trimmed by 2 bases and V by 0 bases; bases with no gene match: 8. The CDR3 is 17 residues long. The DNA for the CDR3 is TGCAGTGCTAGAGATCTGTTTGCTAGCGGGAGGGCCTACGAGCAGTACTTC. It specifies CSARDLFASGRAYEQYF.

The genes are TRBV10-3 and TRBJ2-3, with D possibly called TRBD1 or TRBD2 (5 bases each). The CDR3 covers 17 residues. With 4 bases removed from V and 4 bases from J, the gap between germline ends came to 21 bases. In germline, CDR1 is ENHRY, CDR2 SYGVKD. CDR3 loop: CAISVRTGTLGADTQYF. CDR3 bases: TGTGCCATCAGTGTACGAACCGGGACCTTGGGCGCAGATACGCAGTATTTT.

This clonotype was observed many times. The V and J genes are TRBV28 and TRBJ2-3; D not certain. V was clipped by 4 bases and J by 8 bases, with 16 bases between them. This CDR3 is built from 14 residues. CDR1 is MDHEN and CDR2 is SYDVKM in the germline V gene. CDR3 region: CASSSAATGVTQYF. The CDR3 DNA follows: TGTGCCAGCAGTTCTGCTGCAACCGGCGTTACGCAGTATTTT.

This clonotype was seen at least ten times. The CDR3 DNA reads as TGTGCCAGCAGTTTATCTGGGGGACCCTATGGCTACACCTTC. Its protein is CASSLSGGPYGYTF. The chain is built from TRBV27 and TRBJ1-2, with D perhaps TRBD1 (5 bases). In germline, CDR1 is MNHEY, CDR2 SMNVEV (reference sequence). Between the trimmed V and J ends, which lost 0 bases and 4 bases, there was a span of 9 bases. CDR3 length: 14 amino acids.

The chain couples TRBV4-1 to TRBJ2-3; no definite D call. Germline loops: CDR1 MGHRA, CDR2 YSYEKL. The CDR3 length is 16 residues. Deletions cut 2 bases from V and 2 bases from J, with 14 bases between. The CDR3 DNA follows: TGCGCCAGCAGCCAACCCGCGGAGCCCAACACAGATACGCAGTATTTT. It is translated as CASSQPAEPNTDTQYF.

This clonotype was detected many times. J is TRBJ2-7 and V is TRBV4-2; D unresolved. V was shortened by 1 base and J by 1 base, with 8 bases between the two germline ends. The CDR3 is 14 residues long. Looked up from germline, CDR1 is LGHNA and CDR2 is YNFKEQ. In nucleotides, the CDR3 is TGTGCCAGCAGCCAAGCGGGCGGTTCCTACGAGCAGTACTTC. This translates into CASSQAGGSYEQYF.

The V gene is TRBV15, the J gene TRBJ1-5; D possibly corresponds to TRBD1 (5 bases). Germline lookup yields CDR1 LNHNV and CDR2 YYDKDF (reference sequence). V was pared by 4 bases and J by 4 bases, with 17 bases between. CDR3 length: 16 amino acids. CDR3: CATSTRAGPGNQPQHF. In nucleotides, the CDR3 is TGTGCCACCAGCACGAGAGCGGGCCCAGGGAATCAGCCCCAGCATTTT.